These T cell receptor beta chains were read from a single sample in a study of T cell repertoires in cytomegalovirus infection. Using its own MiXCR run on the reads, TCRdb lists one record per CDR3 protein. The sample carries just under 300,000 distinct CDR3 sequences, around 9.6% recorded once. Sequences were obtained from PBMCs. The receptors derive from a human donor in good health (CMV status not recorded). Some clones in this sample may be carry-over from other donors' samples. The CDR3 runs from the conserved cysteine through the conserved F or W. Each record gives: clone size, J gene, V gene, D gene, CDR3 DNA, CDR3 protein. D genes are given only for firm matches. Clone size appears in some rows only: once, few, many, or a class for an expanded clone.

clone_size: -; j_call: TRBJ1-1; v_call: TRBV28; d_call: -; cdr3_nt: TGTGCCAGCAGTTTAATTGTGTCGGACACTGAAGCTTTCTTT; cdr3_aa: CASSLIVSDTEAFF
clone_size: few; j_call: TRBJ2-3; v_call: TRBV11-2; d_call: -; cdr3_nt: TGTGCCAGCAGCTTAAACAGGGCGACCACAGATACGCAGTATTTT; cdr3_aa: CASSLNRATTDTQYF
clone_size: -; j_call: TRBJ1-5; v_call: TRBV20-1; d_call: -; cdr3_nt: TGCAGTGCGAACGGACACTATAGCAATCAGCCCCAGCATTTT; cdr3_aa: CSANGHYSNQPQHF
clone_size: many; j_call: TRBJ2-5; v_call: TRBV7-2; d_call: TRBD2; cdr3_nt: TGTGCCAGCAGCACAACTAGCGGGCTGCGGGAGACCCAGTACTTC; cdr3_aa: CASSTTSGLRETQYF
clone_size: many; j_call: TRBJ1-3; v_call: TRBV28; d_call: -; cdr3_nt: TGTGCCAGCAGTCCACGGGGGGGGGCAAGTGGAAACACCATATATTTT; cdr3_aa: CASSPRGGASGNTIYF
clone_size: many; j_call: TRBJ2-3; v_call: TRBV7-2; d_call: -; cdr3_nt: TGTGCCAGCAGCGGCACGAGGGTCCGGGGAGATACGCAGTATTTT; cdr3_aa: CASSGTRVRGDTQYF
clone_size: many; j_call: TRBJ1-2; v_call: TRBV7-9; d_call: -; cdr3_nt: TGTGCCAGCAGCGGGACGGCTCAAAACTATGGCTACACCTTC; cdr3_aa: CASSGTAQNYGYTF
clone_size: many; j_call: TRBJ2-1; v_call: TRBV18; d_call: TRBD1; cdr3_nt: TGTGCCAGCTCACCAGACAGGGTGAATGAGCAGTTCTTC; cdr3_aa: CASSPDRVNEQFF
clone_size: many; j_call: TRBJ2-3; v_call: TRBV29-1; d_call: -; cdr3_nt: TGCAGTTGTTGGCTTGATACGCAGTATTTT; cdr3_aa: CSCWLDTQYF
clone_size: many; j_call: TRBJ1-2; v_call: TRBV6-6; d_call: -; cdr3_nt: TGTGCCAGCGGAGGAGACTATGGCTACACCTTC; cdr3_aa: CASGGDYGYTF
clone_size: -; j_call: TRBJ2-7; v_call: TRBV2; d_call: TRBD1; cdr3_nt: TGTGCCAGCAGTCCGACAGGGCTCCTCTCCTACGAGCAGTACTTC; cdr3_aa: CASSPTGLLSYEQYF
clone_size: many; j_call: TRBJ2-1; v_call: TRBV7-2; d_call: -; cdr3_nt: TGTGCCAGCAGCTATCCCCTGGGGGGTGGCCAGGGATCCTACAATGAGCAGTTCTTC; cdr3_aa: CASSYPLGGGQGSYNEQFF
clone_size: few; j_call: TRBJ1-5; v_call: TRBV20-1; d_call: -; cdr3_nt: TGCAGTGCTAGTGTTCACAATTCCAATCAGCCCCAGCATTTT; cdr3_aa: CSASVHNSNQPQHF
clone_size: many; j_call: TRBJ2-5; v_call: TRBV5-6; d_call: TRBD1; cdr3_nt: TGTGCCAGCAGCGGGGACAGCAGAGAGACCCAGTACTTC; cdr3_aa: CASSGDSRETQYF
clone_size: -; j_call: TRBJ1-4; v_call: TRBV5-4; d_call: -; cdr3_nt: TGTGCCAGCAGACGTGGACAGTCTTACAATGAAAAACTGTTTTTT; cdr3_aa: CASRRGQSYNEKLFF
clone_size: many; j_call: TRBJ1-4; v_call: TRBV28; d_call: -; cdr3_nt: TGTGCCAGCAGCTCTCCTGGGACCTCATCTAATGAAAAACTGTTTTTT; cdr3_aa: CASSSPGTSSNEKLFF
clone_size: few; j_call: TRBJ2-2; v_call: TRBV24-1; d_call: -; cdr3_nt: TGTGCCACCGAGGACACCTTAACCGGGGAGCTGTTTTTT; cdr3_aa: CATEDTLTGELFF
clone_size: many; j_call: TRBJ1-5; v_call: TRBV4-1; d_call: -; cdr3_nt: TGCGCCAGCAGCCAAGTTGGCAGGGGAGGCAATCAGCCCCAGCATTTT; cdr3_aa: CASSQVGRGGNQPQHF
clone_size: -; j_call: TRBJ1-2; v_call: TRBV29-1; d_call: TRBD1; cdr3_nt: TGCAGCGTTAGGACAGGGGCTAACTATGGCTACACCTTC; cdr3_aa: CSVRTGANYGYTF
clone_size: many; j_call: TRBJ2-5; v_call: TRBV7-2; d_call: TRBD2; cdr3_nt: TGTGCCAGCAGCTTAGCTAGCGGGGAAGTAGGGACCCAGTACTTC; cdr3_aa: CASSLASGEVGTQYF
clone_size: many; j_call: TRBJ1-2; v_call: TRBV29-1; d_call: TRBD1; cdr3_nt: TGCAGCGTTGACCCGGACAGGAGTAACTATGGCTACACCTTC; cdr3_aa: CSVDPDRSNYGYTF
clone_size: many; j_call: TRBJ2-1; v_call: TRBV20-1; d_call: -; cdr3_nt: TGCAGTGCTCTGGGACGGTACAATGAGCAGTTCTTC; cdr3_aa: CSALGRYNEQFF
clone_size: many; j_call: TRBJ1-5; v_call: TRBV12-3/TRBV12-4; d_call: TRBD1; cdr3_nt: TGTGCCAGCAGCAGGAGGACAGGGCAACTCAATCAGCCCCAGCATTTT; cdr3_aa: CASSRRTGQLNQPQHF
clone_size: few; j_call: TRBJ1-2; v_call: TRBV29-1; d_call: -; cdr3_nt: TGCAGCGTTGAAAATGCCAGGACAACTAACTATGGCTACACCTTC; cdr3_aa: CSVENARTTNYGYTF
clone_size: many; j_call: TRBJ2-6; v_call: TRBV20-1; d_call: TRBD2; cdr3_nt: TGCAGTGCTAATCCCGCAGGGAGGGATACTTCTGGGGCCAACGTCCTGACTTTC; cdr3_aa: CSANPAGRDTSGANVLTF
clone_size: -; j_call: TRBJ2-7; v_call: TRBV29-1; d_call: -; cdr3_nt: TGCAGCGTTGATGATCGGGGTTCCTACGAGCAGTACTTC; cdr3_aa: CSVDDRGSYEQYF
clone_size: many; j_call: TRBJ2-1; v_call: TRBV12-3/TRBV12-4; d_call: TRBD1; cdr3_nt: TGTGCCAGTACCACGGGGACAGGGGACGATGAGCAGTTCTTC; cdr3_aa: CASTTGTGDDEQFF
clone_size: many; j_call: TRBJ1-2; v_call: TRBV6-2/TRBV6-3; d_call: TRBD1; cdr3_nt: TGTGCCAGCAGTTACTCGAGACAGGGCGGCTACACCTTC; cdr3_aa: CASSYSRQGGYTF
clone_size: few; j_call: TRBJ1-1; v_call: TRBV28; d_call: TRBD1; cdr3_nt: TGTGCCAGCAGTTCGGACAGGATAACCACTGAAGCTTTCTTT; cdr3_aa: CASSSDRITTEAFF
clone_size: few; j_call: TRBJ1-2; v_call: TRBV5-1; d_call: -; cdr3_nt: TGCGCCAGCAGCTTGACCGGGACACTGTATGGCTACACCTTC; cdr3_aa: CASSLTGTLYGYTF
clone_size: -; j_call: TRBJ2-5; v_call: TRBV2; d_call: TRBD1; cdr3_nt: TGTGCCAAGGAGGTCCCAGGACAGGGGCTGTTGGAGACCCAGTACTTC; cdr3_aa: CAKEVPGQGLLETQYF
clone_size: many; j_call: TRBJ2-5; v_call: TRBV29-1; d_call: -; cdr3_nt: TGCAGCGTTCCCCGACCCGAGACCCAGTACTTC; cdr3_aa: CSVPRPETQYF
clone_size: -; j_call: TRBJ2-6; v_call: TRBV19; d_call: -; cdr3_nt: TGTGCCAGTAAAGAGTCAGGGCTCTCTGGGGCCAACGTCCTGACTTTC; cdr3_aa: CASKESGLSGANVLTF
clone_size: many; j_call: TRBJ1-6; v_call: TRBV11-3; d_call: -; cdr3_nt: TGTGCCAGCAGCTTAGATCCGAGTTCACCCCTCCACTTT; cdr3_aa: CASSLDPSSPLHF
clone_size: -; j_call: TRBJ2-1; v_call: TRBV15; d_call: TRBD2; cdr3_nt: TGTGCCACCAGCCCCCGTCTAGCGGGGGGGTCCAATGAGCAGTTCTTC; cdr3_aa: CATSPRLAGGSNEQFF
clone_size: many; j_call: TRBJ2-5; v_call: TRBV20-1; d_call: TRBD1; cdr3_nt: TGCAGTGCTAGAGTTCCCGGGACAGCGTTCCAAGAGACCCAGTACTTC; cdr3_aa: CSARVPGTAFQETQYF
clone_size: few; j_call: TRBJ2-4; v_call: TRBV5-6; d_call: -; cdr3_nt: TGTGCCAGCAGCCCGGGGAGCCTAGCCAAAAACATTCAGTACTTC; cdr3_aa: CASSPGSLAKNIQYF
clone_size: many; j_call: TRBJ2-1; v_call: TRBV7-2; d_call: -; cdr3_nt: TGTGCCAGCAGCTCCCTTAACGGGGGTGAGCAGTTCTTC; cdr3_aa: CASSSLNGGEQFF
clone_size: -; j_call: TRBJ2-7; v_call: TRBV6-5; d_call: -; cdr3_nt: TGTGCCAGCAGTTACTCGATGCTGTCTACTACGTACGAGCAGTACTTC; cdr3_aa: CASSYSMLSTTYEQYF
clone_size: -; j_call: TRBJ2-3; v_call: TRBV20-1; d_call: TRBD2; cdr3_nt: TGCAGTGCTAGAGATTCTCTAGCGGGGCCAGATACGCAGTATTTT; cdr3_aa: CSARDSLAGPDTQYF
clone_size: -; j_call: TRBJ1-5; v_call: TRBV7-9; d_call: -; cdr3_nt: TGTGCCAGCAGCTTAGCGGAATCGGGGGCCTCGGGGCCCCAGCATTTT; cdr3_aa: CASSLAESGASGPQHF
clone_size: -; j_call: TRBJ1-1; v_call: TRBV20-1; d_call: -; cdr3_nt: TGCAGTGCATCGACCAGGGCCCAGGGAGGTACTGAAGCTTTCTTT; cdr3_aa: CSASTRAQGGTEAFF
clone_size: many; j_call: TRBJ2-7; v_call: TRBV6-5; d_call: TRBD1; cdr3_nt: TGTGCCAGCAGTTACCGGAGGACAGGGAGCTCCTACGAGCAGTACTTC; cdr3_aa: CASSYRRTGSSYEQYF
clone_size: many; j_call: TRBJ2-5; v_call: TRBV15; d_call: -; cdr3_nt: TGTGCCACCAGTCGTCTCGGTGAGGAGACCCAGTACTTC; cdr3_aa: CATSRLGEETQYF
clone_size: many; j_call: TRBJ2-5; v_call: TRBV28; d_call: TRBD1; cdr3_nt: TGTGCCAGCAGTTTATTTGCACAGGGGAAGACCCAGTACTTC; cdr3_aa: CASSLFAQGKTQYF
clone_size: once; j_call: TRBJ2-7; v_call: TRBV20-1; d_call: TRBD2; cdr3_nt: TGCAGTGCTGTATTAGCGGGGGGGAGGAACGAGCAGTACTTC; cdr3_aa: CSAVLAGGRNEQYF